This T cell receptor beta chain originates from a study of T cell changes during pregnancy in multiple sclerosis. Data came from immunoSEQ multiplex PCR; TCRdb stores just in-frame clones and leaves some out. The data contain about 51,000 clones, just over 90% of them seen just once; the ten biggest clones take up roughly 1.8%. The CDR3 has 10 residues. Trimming took 5 bases from V and 8 from J, leaving 6 bases between them. CDR1 and CDR2 (germline): MNHNS, SASEGT. The chain links TRBV6-1 to TRBJ1-2; D remains unclear. The TCR comes from a female donor with multiple sclerosis, enrolled in a pregnancy study. The material was peripheral blood, obtained in the second trimester of pregnancy. The CDR3 loop is CASSLLGYTF. Here the CDR3 DNA reads TGTGCCAGCAGTCTTCTCGGCTACACCTTC.